Listed below are T cell receptor beta chains from one sample, sequenced in a study of blood T cell repertoires in COVID-19. Assay used: immunoSEQ multiplex PCR; TCRdb lists only in-frame clones, some missing. The sample includes around 54,000 clones, about four fifths of them seen just once. Sequences were obtained from peripheral blood. Source of these receptors: a woman aged 55 to 70 with acute or convalescent COVID-19. Both conserved end residues are part of each CDR3. A D gene is named only where the DNA matches it firmly. Size values are once, few and many counts, or a class for expanded clones, and some rows have none.

j_call,d_call,v_call,clone_size,cdr3_aa,cdr3_nt
TRBJ1-1,TRBD1,TRBV5-4,.,CASSLDRGRNTEAFF,TGTGCCAGCAGCCTCGACAGGGGGCGAAACACTGAAGCTTTCTTT
TRBJ2-6,TRBD1,TRBV4-2,few,CASSKTGQVDSGANVLTF,TGTGCCAGCAGCAAAACCGGACAGGTGGACTCTGGGGCCAACGTCCTGACTTTC
TRBJ2-7,.,TRBV5-6,.,CASSPLGSEQYF,TGTGCCAGCAGTCCCCTGGGCTCCGAGCAGTACTTC
TRBJ2-5,TRBD2,TRBV5-1,.,CASSLAAGGQETQYF,TGCGCCAGCAGCTTGGCAGCGGGGGGTCAAGAGACCCAGTACTTC
TRBJ2-4,.,TRBV18,.,CASSRRGTKNIQYF,TGTGCCAGCTCCCGACGGGGAACCAAAAACATTCAGTACTTC
TRBJ2-7,TRBD1,TRBV19,.,CASSISNRGSYEQYF,TGTGCCAGTAGTATTTCCAACAGGGGATCCTACGAGCAGTACTTC
TRBJ2-7,TRBD1,TRBV7-2,.,CASSFNPGQGAYEQYF,TGTGCCAGCAGCTTTAACCCGGGACAGGGGGCCTACGAGCAGTACTTC
TRBJ1-6,.,TRBV2,few,CASSDYGAGHSPLHF,TGTGCCAGCAGTGACTATGGGGCAGGGCATTCACCCCTCCACTTT
TRBJ2-2,.,TRBV7-3,.,CASSLGGENTGELFF,TGTGCCAGCAGCTTAGGAGGGGAGAACACCGGGGAGCTGTTTTTT
TRBJ2-2,.,TRBV24-1,few,CATSDLRRGDTGELFF,TGTGCCACCAGTGATTTGCGCAGGGGAGACACCGGGGAGCTGTTTTTT
TRBJ2-7,.,TRBV21-1,.,CASSKDEERERHEQYF,TGTGCCAGCAGCAAAGACGAGGAGCGGGAGAGGCACGAGCAGTACTTC
TRBJ2-6,.,TRBV7-9,.,CASSLESTGANVLTF,TGTGCCAGCAGCTTAGAGAGTACTGGGGCCAACGTCCTGACTTTC
TRBJ2-3,.,TRBV3-1/TRBV3-2,.,CASSQVAGTQYF,TGTGCCAGCAGCCAAGTCGCCGGTACGCAGTATTTT
TRBJ1-5,TRBD1,TRBV24-1,.,CATSRQGREPQHF,TGTGCCACCAGTCGACAGGGTAGGGAGCCCCAGCATTTT
TRBJ1-1,.,TRBV9,.,CASSPTGGRMDTEAFF,TGTGCCAGCAGCCCTACGGGGGGCAGGATGGACACTGAAGCTTTCTTT
TRBJ2-2,TRBD2,TRBV6-5,.,CASMSGRGTGELFF,TGTGCCAGCATGAGCGGGAGGGGCACCGGGGAGCTGTTTTTT
TRBJ1-1,.,TRBV27,few,CASSLNPLTEAFF,TGTGCCAGCAGTTTAAATCCCCTGACTGAAGCTTTCTTT
TRBJ1-1,.,TRBV7-2,.,CASSFFLEGTEAFF,TGTGCCAGCAGCTTCTTCTTGGAGGGCACTGAAGCTTTCTTT
TRBJ2-7,.,TRBV12-3/TRBV12-4,.,CASSQGGYEQYF,TGTGCCAGCAGCCAGGGGGGCTACGAGCAGTACTTC
TRBJ2-3,TRBD2,TRBV13,.,CASSLPAGGPGDTQYF,TGTGCCAGCAGCTTACCGGCGGGGGGGCCGGGAGATACGCAGTATTTT
TRBJ1-5,.,TRBV10-3,few,CAISESLSGQGNQPQHF,TGTGCCATCAGTGAGTCCCTAAGTGGGCAGGGCAATCAGCCCCAGCATTTT
TRBJ2-1,TRBD2,TRBV27,.,CASREASGRARGEQFF,TGTGCCAGCAGAGAGGCTAGCGGGAGGGCCCGAGGAGAGCAGTTCTTC
TRBJ2-5,TRBD1,TRBV27,.,CASSVRDRHKETQYF,TGTGCCAGCAGTGTCCGGGACAGGCACAAGGAGACCCAGTACTTC
TRBJ1-6,TRBD1,TRBV3-1/TRBV3-2,.,CASSPHGTGENSPLHF,TGTGCCAGCAGCCCCCATGGGACAGGGGAAAATTCACCCCTCCACTTT
TRBJ1-6,.,TRBV5-6,.,CASSLGYRVNNSPLHF,TGTGCCAGCAGCTTGGGTTACAGGGTGAATAATTCACCCCTCCACTTT
TRBJ2-2,TRBD2,TRBV14,.,CASSQDLLRGGLFF,TGTGCCAGCAGCCAAGACCTACTACGGGGGGGGCTGTTTTTT
TRBJ2-1,.,TRBV19,.,CASTLGVLASGEQFF,TGTGCCAGTACCCTCGGGGTGTTAGCCTCAGGCGAGCAGTTCTTC
TRBJ1-2,.,TRBV28,once,CASRAQGRRAWGYTF,TGTGCCAGCAGAGCACAGGGCCGGCGGGCGTGGGGCTACACCTTC
TRBJ2-1,.,TRBV24-1,.,CATGGQDAYNEQFF,TGTGCCACCGGGGGCCAGGATGCTTACAATGAGCAGTTCTTC
TRBJ1-2,.,TRBV5-1,.,CASSLDSFDPLGYTF,TGCGCCAGCAGCTTGGACAGTTTTGACCCCCTGGGCTACACCTTC
TRBJ1-5,.,TRBV19,.,CASRDPNGARQPQHF,TGTGCCAGTAGGGACCCCAATGGGGCAAGGCAGCCCCAGCATTTT
TRBJ2-3,TRBD2,TRBV19,few,CAASSGAGSTDTQYF,TGTGCCGCCTCTAGCGGGGCAGGGAGCACAGATACGCAGTATTTT
TRBJ1-2,.,TRBV28,.,CASSPSLTFYTF,TGTGCCAGCAGTCCCTCTCTGACATTCTACACCTTC
TRBJ2-1,TRBD2,TRBV29-1,.,CSVEASGRLSYNEQFF,TGCAGCGTTGAGGCTAGCGGGAGATTATCCTACAATGAGCAGTTCTTC
TRBJ2-1,TRBD2,TRBV7-6,.,CASSSLAGAYNEQFF,TGTGCCAGCAGCTCCCTAGCGGGGGCCTACAATGAGCAGTTCTTC
TRBJ1-4,.,TRBV25-1,.,CASSGNRATNEKLFF,TGTGCCAGCAGTGGCAACAGGGCAACTAATGAAAAACTGTTTTTT
TRBJ1-1,TRBD1,TRBV4-1,.,CASSQRQGVAEAFF,TGCGCCAGCAGCCAAAGACAGGGAGTCGCTGAAGCTTTCTTT
TRBJ1-1,.,TRBV30,.,CAWSVGRTSRRKDTEAFF,TGTGCCTGGAGTGTAGGGAGGACCTCCCGCAGAAAGGACACTGAAGCTTTCTTT
TRBJ2-7,.,TRBV3-1/TRBV3-2,.,CASSPTYEQYF,TGTGCCAGCAGCCCCACTTACGAGCAGTACTTC
TRBJ1-5,.,TRBV5-1,once,CASSSDGQRNQPQHF,TGCGCCAGCAGCTCCGATGGACAGAGGAATCAGCCCCAGCATTTT
TRBJ2-4,.,TRBV5-1,.,CASRTGGPLAKNIQYF,TGCGCCAGCAGAACCGGGGGGCCCCTAGCCAAAAACATTCAGTACTTC
TRBJ1-6,TRBD1,TRBV19,.,CASRSGGVDAENSPLHF,TGTGCCAGTAGATCAGGGGGTGTAGATGCAGAGAATTCACCCCTCCACTTT
TRBJ2-4,.,TRBV5-6,.,CASSLAGKGTKNIQYF,TGTGCCAGCAGCTTGGCAGGGAAAGGGACCAAAAACATTCAGTACTTC
TRBJ1-5,.,TRBV23-1,.,CASSQPDSYSNQPQHF,TGCGCCAGCAGTCAACCGGACAGTTATAGCAATCAGCCCCAGCATTTT
TRBJ1-5,TRBD1,TRBV6-5,.,CASTTGAGNQPQHF,TGTGCCAGCACCACAGGGGCTGGCAATCAGCCCCAGCATTTT
TRBJ2-1,.,TRBV7-6,.,CASSRGVPSSYNEQFF,TGTGCCAGCAGTCGAGGCGTTCCCAGCTCCTACAATGAGCAGTTCTTC
TRBJ2-6,.,TRBV27,.,CASRTGFFSGANVLTF,TGTGCCAGCCGCACAGGGTTTTTCTCTGGGGCCAACGTCCTGACTTTC
TRBJ1-1,.,TRBV19,.,CASSIDRGRAFF,TGTGCCAGTAGTATAGATCGTGGGAGAGCTTTCTTT
TRBJ1-3,.,TRBV29-1,once,CSVVEGSGNTIYF,TGCAGCGTTGTAGAAGGGAGCGGAAACACCATATATTTT
TRBJ2-3,.,TRBV6-5,few,CAILTGGYNTQYF,TGTGCCATACTAACCGGGGGATACAATACGCAGTATTTT
TRBJ1-6,.,TRBV19,few,CASSIQGSSPLHF,TGTGCCAGTAGTATTCAGGGTTCTTCACCCCTCCACTTT